The 32 T cell receptor beta chains reported below all come from one sample, sequenced in a study of blood T cell repertoires in COVID-19. Assay used: immunoSEQ multiplex PCR; TCRdb lists only in-frame clones, some missing. In the table there are roughly 140,000 clones, roughly 72% of which are singletons. The material sequenced was peripheral blood. The receptors shown here come from a woman over 75 with acute or convalescent COVID-19.

This clone was seen a handful of times. The rearrangement uses TRBV14 and TRBJ1-2, with TRBD1 matching over 7 bases. Germline assignment: CDR1 SGHDN and CDR2 FVKESK. The CDR3 runs 12 residues. J lost 7 bases, V lost 5 bases, and 4 bases had no gene match. The CDR3 nucleotides read TGTGCCAGCAGCGATGACAGGGTTGGCTACACCTTC. Its translation is CASSDDRVGYTF.

J is TRBJ1-2 and V is TRBV4-2; TRBD1 matches 7 bases. The germline CDR1 and CDR2 sequences are LGHNA and YNFKEQ. CDR3 length: 16 residues. Unmatched junction bases numbered 11, after V lost 0 bases and J lost 7 bases. CDR3 amino acids: CASSQEGLVQGVGYTF. As DNA, the CDR3 is TGTGCCAGCAGCCAAGAAGGTCTAGTGCAGGGGGTTGGCTACACCTTC.

Only a few counts were recorded for this clone. The rearrangement joins TRBV7-9 to TRBJ2-3; D is ambiguous. The CDR3 extends over 16 amino acids. CDR1 SEHNR and CDR2 FQNEAQ come from the germline V gene (reference sequence). V lost 5 bases and J 4 bases, leaving 19 bases between the germline ends. CDR3 in amino acids: CASSPPPTGWADTQYF. CDR3 bases: TGTGCCAGCAGCCCCCCCCCGACTGGTTGGGCAGATACGCAGTATTTT.

The chain joins TRBV5-1 to TRBJ1-6; 7 bases are a match to TRBD1. With V trimmed by 0 bases and J by 5 bases, 5 bases remained unmatched. This CDR3 contains 16 residues. Looked up from germline, CDR1 is SGHRS and CDR2 is YFSETQ. This CDR3 is CASSLDTGQNNSPLHF. The CDR3 DNA follows: TGCGCCAGCAGCTTGGACACGGGACAGAATAATTCACCCCTCCACTTT.

The chain joins TRBV3-1 (or the pseudogene TRBV3-2) to TRBJ2-1; no reliable D call. Deletions cut 6 bases from V and 3 bases from J, with 15 bases between. The V gene's germline CDR1 is LGHDT and CDR2 YNNKEL (reference sequence). CDR3 length: 15 residues. The CDR3, as DNA: TGTGCCAGCAGTCGCGCGTCAGGATTCTACAATGAGCAGTTCTTC. This sequence encodes CASSRASGFYNEQFF.

This chain connects TRBV20-1 to TRBJ2-3; 9 positions match TRBD2. J was trimmed by 7 bases and V by 3 bases; bases with no gene match: 8. This CDR3 has 14 residues. CDR1 is DFQATT, CDR2 SNEGSKA, per germline (reference sequence). This chain's CDR3 is CSASPAGGRNTQYF. In DNA, the CDR3 is TGCAGTGCTAGTCCAGCGGGGGGTAGGAATACGCAGTATTTT.

This rearrangement joins TRBV19 to TRBJ1-1, with 9 bases fitting TRBD1. Germline loops: CDR1 LNHDA, CDR2 SQIVND (reference sequence). J lost 5 bases, V lost 7 bases, and 8 bases had no gene match. CDR3 length equals 14 residues. The CDR3 loop is CASTWGQGYTEAFF. The CDR3 DNA follows: TGTGCCAGTACCTGGGGACAGGGATATACTGAAGCTTTCTTT.

The genes are TRBV14 and TRBJ1-1, with 8 positions matching TRBD1. Losses at the gene ends were 4 bases for V and 4 bases for J; bases not matched to a gene: 8. CDR3 length: 15 residues. Per germline, CDR1 SGHDN and CDR2 FVKESK. CDR3 bases: TGTGCCAGCAGCCCCCGGACAGGGAGGGGCACTGAAGCTTTCTTT. Amino acid sequence: CASSPRTGRGTEAFF.

The chain uses TRBV2 and TRBJ2-7, with TRBD2 matching over 11 bases. Per the germline V gene, CDR1 is SNHLY and CDR2 is FYNNEI. The CDR3 runs 18 residues. The V and J ends lost 2 bases and 0 bases, in that order; junction bases with no gene match: 9. The CDR3 sequence is CASSEQLAGGPSSYEQYF. DNA of the CDR3: TGTGCCAGCAGTGAACAGCTAGCGGGGGGCCCTAGCTCCTACGAGCAGTACTTC.

The gene calls are TRBV27 and TRBJ2-7; 7 nucleotides match TRBD2. V gave up 8 bases and J gave up 4 bases; unmatched junction bases: 8. Germline CDR1 and CDR2: MNHEY and SMNVEV (reference sequence). The CDR3 covers 13 residues. DNA for the CDR3: TGTGCCAGCGCGAGGAGGGAGGGGTACGAGCAGTACTTC. It is translated as CASARREGYEQYF.

The chain has TRBV9 and TRBJ1-4; 11 bases align to TRBD1. CDR3 length: 16 amino acids. J lost 4 bases, V lost 3 bases, and 5 bases had no gene match. The germline V gene encodes CDR1 SGDLS and CDR2 YYNGEE. The CDR3 nucleotides are TGTGCCAGCAGCGCAGGACAGGGGGCTGATAATGAAAAACTGTTTTTT. It translates to CASSAGQGADNEKLFF.

The gene calls are TRBV27 and TRBJ1-5, with D maybe TRBD1 (6 bases). The CDR3 consists of 14 residues. With 5 bases removed from V and 6 bases from J, the gap between germline ends came to 14 bases. Germline CDR1 is MNHEY and CDR2 is SMNVEV (reference sequence). The CDR3 sequence: CASSAQGMAQPQHF. CDR3 DNA: TGTGCCAGCAGTGCACAGGGAATGGCTCAGCCCCAGCATTTT.

The chain employs TRBV9 and TRBJ2-7, with TRBD2 identical over 8 bases. Germline CDR1 and CDR2: SGDLS and YYNGEE. J lost 5 bases, V lost 1 base, and 5 bases had no gene match. The CDR3 runs 14 residues. CDR3 loop: CASSVHVGGDEQYF. The CDR3 DNA reads as TGTGCCAGCAGCGTACATGTCGGGGGGGACGAGCAGTACTTC.

This rearrangement joins TRBV7-8 to TRBJ2-2, with 7 nucleotides matching TRBD1. With V trimmed by 0 bases and J by 6 bases, 10 bases remained unmatched. This CDR3 is 17 amino acids long. CDR1 SGHVS and CDR2 FQNEAQ come from the germline V gene. CDR3 residues: CASSLALTGRKAGELFF. CDR3 DNA sequence: TGTGCCAGCAGCTTAGCCCTGACAGGGCGAAAAGCCGGGGAGCTGTTTTTT.

This chain links TRBV6-2 or TRBV6-3 with TRBJ2-5, with TRBD2 matching over 8 bases. The length of the CDR3 is 16 residues. Germline V gives CDR1 MNHEY, CDR2 SVGEGT. Germline trimming cut 3 bases from V and 4 bases from J; bases unmatched to any gene: 10. CDR3: CASSYPTVLAGETQYF. The CDR3 DNA reads TGTGCCAGCAGTTATCCCACGGTGCTAGCGGGAGAGACCCAGTACTTC.

The V gene is TRBV9, the J gene TRBJ2-3; TRBD1 matches 10 bases. The germline gives CDR1 SGDLS, CDR2 YYNGEE. Trimming cost V 0 bases and J 4 bases; bases outside gene matches: 5. The CDR3 covers 16 residues. CDR3 protein: CASSVVGTGVPDTQYF. CDR3 DNA sequence: TGTGCCAGCAGCGTAGTGGGGACAGGGGTCCCAGATACGCAGTATTTT.

As DNA, the CDR3 is TGTGCCAGCTCACCACCCTCAGGCACTAACTATGGCTACACCTTC. Translation: CASSPPSGTNYGYTF. The gene calls are TRBV18 and TRBJ1-2; no clear D gene. Trimming took off 0 bases at V and 0 bases at J, with 8 bases between the two ends. The CDR3 spans 15 residues. Germline loops: CDR1 KGHSH, CDR2 LQKENI.

Note on this clone: Other DNA sequences from this sample encode an identical CDR3 as well. This chain joins TRBV29-1 and TRBJ1-4; 7 nucleotides line up with TRBD1. This CDR3 is 14 amino acids long. V was clipped by 6 bases and J by 2 bases; unmatched bases: 6. Germline V gene lookup returns CDR1 SQVTM and CDR2 ANQGSEA. The CDR3 loop is CSVTGTATNEKLFF. DNA for the CDR3: TGCAGCGTGACGGGGACAGCGACTAATGAAAAACTGTTTTTT.

The genes are TRBV10-1 and TRBJ2-7; possibly TRBD1 for D (5 bases). The germline gives CDR1 WNHNN, CDR2 SYGVQD (reference sequence). This CDR3 region has 12 residues. This CDR3 reads CATQGSSYEQYF. In nucleotides, the CDR3 is TGCGCGACGCAGGGAAGCTCCTACGAGCAGTACTTC.

The genes are TRBV5-1 and TRBJ1-2; 8 bases match TRBD1. There are 13 residues in the CDR3. Germline values: CDR1 SGHRS, CDR2 YFSETQ. V trimming: 5 bases; J trimming: 4 bases; junction bases outside the gene matches: 4. The DNA for the CDR3 is TGCGCCAGCAGATCTACAGGGGGCTATGGCTACACCTTC. Residues: CASRSTGGYGYTF. The variable domain in full, completed from reference TRBV5-1 and TRBJ1-2, reads KAGVTQTPRYLIKTRGQQVTLSCSPISGHRSVSWYQQTPGQGLQFLFEYFSETQRNKGNFPGRFSGRQFSNSRSEMNVSTLELGDSALYLCASRSTGGYGYTFGSGTRLTVV.

CDR3 sequence reads: CATSSTGANTGELFF. The CDR3 DNA follows: TGTGCCACCAGTTCCACAGGTGCCAACACCGGGGAGCTGTTTTTT. This chain connects TRBV24-1 to TRBJ2-2; TRBD1 is a possible D gene (5 bases). Germline-derived CDR1 and CDR2 are KGHDR and SFDVKD. The CDR3 totals 15 residues. V was shortened by 6 bases and J by 2 bases, with 12 bases between the two germline ends.

A few counts support this clone. V and J are TRBV5-1 and TRBJ2-5, with TRBD1 identical over 9 bases. Losses at the gene ends were 3 bases for V and 4 bases for J; bases not matched to a gene: 7. This CDR3 has 15 residues. Germline lookup yields CDR1 SGHRS and CDR2 YFSETQ. This CDR3 reads CASSYQGGQGETQYF. The DNA of the CDR3 is TGCGCCAGCAGCTACCAGGGGGGACAGGGAGAGACCCAGTACTTC.

This sequence joins TRBV11-2 and TRBJ1-5, with 10 bases aligning to TRBD1. V shed 5 bases, J shed 3 bases, and the junction held 4 bases outside the gene matches. Germline V gives CDR1 SGHAT, CDR2 FQNNGV. This CDR3 region has 15 residues. In DNA, the CDR3 is TGTGCCAGCAGCCTGACAGGGGGCCTCAATCAGCCCCAGCATTTT. It is translated as CASSLTGGLNQPQHF.

The J gene is TRBJ1-2, the V gene TRBV29-1; TRBD1 matches at 9 bases. V shed 7 bases and J 4 bases; nucleotides not matched to a gene: 4. The CDR3 totals 12 residues. Germline CDR1 reads SQVTM; CDR2 reads ANQGSEA. CDR3 residues: CSGGTGSYGYTF. CDR3 coding DNA: TGCAGCGGTGGGACAGGGAGCTATGGCTACACCTTC.

This sequence joins TRBV28 and TRBJ1-2, with 7 bases aligning to TRBD1. CDR1 and CDR2 from the germline V gene are MDHEN and SYDVKM. V dropped 6 bases and J dropped 1; count of bases not matched to a gene: 5. This CDR3 comprises 14 residues. The CDR3 reads CASRTGQHNYGYTF. The CDR3 nucleotides are TGTGCCAGCAGGACGGGACAGCATAACTATGGCTACACCTTC.

The V call is TRBV9, the J call TRBJ1-3; 12 bases line up with TRBD1. Germline V gene lookup returns CDR1 SGDLS and CDR2 YYNGEE. The CDR3 contains 19 residues. Losses at the gene ends were 4 bases for V and 1 base for J; bases not matched to a gene: 12. The CDR3 spells CASSLAGTGGWRSGNTIYF. The DNA of the CDR3 is TGTGCCAGCAGCTTAGCCGGGACAGGGGGCTGGAGGTCTGGAAACACCATATATTTT. Full variable domain (outside the CDR3, taken from reference TRBV9 and TRBJ1-3): DSGVTQTPKHLITATGQRVTLRCSPRSGDLSVYWYQQSLDQGLQFLIQYYNGEERAKGNILERFSAQQFPDLHSELNLSSLELGDSALYFCASSLAGTGGWRSGNTIYFGEGSWLTVV.

This chain joins TRBV20-1 and TRBJ2-1, with D uncertain. Between the trimmed V and J ends, which lost 3 bases and 7 bases, there was a span of 22 bases. There are 16 residues in the CDR3. Per the germline V gene, CDR1 is DFQATT and CDR2 is SNEGSKA (reference sequence). CDR3 loop: CSASIKFGGADNEQFF. Written as DNA, the CDR3 is TGCAGTGCTAGTATAAAATTCGGTGGAGCCGATAATGAGCAGTTCTTC.

The chain has TRBV6-1 and TRBJ1-2, with TRBD1 as a possible D gene (6 bases). This CDR3 contains 13 residues. Looked up from germline, CDR1 is MNHNS and CDR2 is SASEGT. Trimming cost V 2 bases and J 2 bases, with 6 bases left between them. CDR3 residues: CASSEQGNYGYTF. In nucleotides, the CDR3 is TGTGCCAGCAGTGAACAGGGGAACTATGGCTACACCTTC.

This chain links TRBV21-1 with TRBJ2-7; TRBD1 is taken as the D call from the table, unchecked against the DNA. TRBV21-1 has pseudogene status. This CDR3 is built from 17 residues. CDR3 sequence reads: CASSVTGQGADGNEQYF. CDR3 sequence (DNA): TGTGCCAGCAGCGTGACGGGACAGGGGGCCGACGGAAACGAGCAGTACTTC.

The chain links TRBV9 to TRBJ1-2; D gene unclear. V was shortened by 3 bases and J by 5 bases, with 8 bases between the two germline ends. This CDR3 region has 12 residues. In germline, CDR1 is SGDLS, CDR2 YYNGEE. CDR3 region: CASSATDYGYTF. The CDR3 bases are TGTGCCAGCAGCGCAACAGATTATGGCTACACCTTC.

This chain joins TRBV25-1 and TRBJ1-1, with D hard to call. From germline, CDR1 is MGHDK and CDR2 SYGVNS. Trimming removed 2 bases at V and 10 bases at J, with 14 bases between. The CDR3 loop spans 13 amino acids. The CDR3 bases are TGTGCCAGCAGTGAAACAGCAACAGAACGAGCTTTCTTT. It is translated as CASSETATERAFF.

CDR3 coding DNA: TGCGCCAGCAGCCTCGGGACAGACTCTGGAAACACCATATATTTT. Its translation: CASSLGTDSGNTIYF. The chain couples TRBV4-3 to TRBJ1-3; 7 bases are shared with TRBD1. Per germline, CDR1 LGHNA and CDR2 YSLEER. V dropped 4 bases and J dropped 0; count of bases not matched to a gene: 3. The CDR3 totals 15 residues.